This TCR beta chain is drawn from a study of tumor-infiltrating lymphocytes in primary liver carcinoma. Blood RNA came from unsorted whole blood; germline DNA was also extracted. Whole-study results and caveats: Compared with tumor region pairs, tumor-adjacent and tumor-blood pairs overlapped less.

From roughly 500 ng total RNA, TCR beta cDNA was generated with a primer in the constant region. Construction of TCR beta libraries relied on three successive nested multiplex PCR rounds employing slightly modified ARM-PCR. The opening two PCR rounds, ten to eleven cycles each, paired TRBV1-TRBV30 forward primers with a C-beta reverse primer. TCRdb used MiXCR to reprocess the multiplex PCR reads, holding one entry per CDR3 protein. The sample lists approximately 330,000 distinct CDR3 sequences, approximately 64% seen once, with about 6.1% in the top ten. V trimming: 4 bases; J trimming: 5 bases; junction bases outside the gene matches: 6. CDR1 is MGHRA, CDR2 YSYEKL, per germline. The length of the CDR3 is 16 residues. This clonotype has at least ten counts. Its antigen is not known.

The source of this sequence is a man between 35 and 55 years old with primary liver carcinoma and hepatitis B virus infection. The specimen was peripheral blood. The chain recombines TRBV4-1 with TRBJ2-3; 13 bases agree with TRBD2. This CDR3 reads CASSRKLAGGVDTQYF. DNA of the CDR3: TGCGCCAGCAGCCGAAAACTAGCGGGAGGGGTAGATACGCAGTATTTT.